This T cell receptor (beta chain) was captured in a study of Ad26.COV2.S vaccination and SARS-CoV-2 variants. The treatment is: roughly 18 received Ad26.COV2.S at low or high dose, single or two shots; about 5 received placebo; per-sample allocation not given. The samples were gathered on day 63 after the first injection of vaccine or placebo. It was an adult aged 18-55 years in Boston who was the donor. As to this clone: Other DNA sequences in the sample encode the same CDR3.

The CDR3 has 13 residues. V was shortened by 0 bases and J by 0 bases, with 0 bases between the two germline ends. Sequencing was performed with immunoSEQ multiplex PCR; in TCRdb, only in-frame clones are kept and a portion is missing. This sample carries about 350,000 clones, approximately 84% of them seen once, and the ten largest clones take roughly 3.5%. The receptor was derived from a person aged 18-60 years who received the Ad26.COV2.S COVID-19 vaccine or a placebo. V gene TRBV12-3 or TRBV12-4 combines with J gene TRBJ1-5; D unresolved. This material consisted of peripheral blood, taken in a trial of Ad26.COV2.S vaccine versus placebo. In DNA form, the CDR3 reads TGTGCCAGCAGTTTAGCTAGCAATCAGCCCCAGCATTTT. It translates to CASSLASNQPQHF.